The 13 T cell receptor beta chains presented below share a single source sample, sequenced in a study of CD8+CD57+ T cells in acquired aplastic anemia. Patients selected for sequencing had displayed CD8+CD57+ cell expansion by flow cytometry. Investigators profiled TCR beta VDJ and CDR3 from genomic DNA template. TCRdb reanalysed the reads using MiXCR and keeps one entry per CDR3 protein. The sample shows around 220,000 distinct CDR3 sequences, 40% to 60% of them seen only once. The sequenced sample consisted of sorted CD4+, CD8+, or CD8+CD57+ T cells (not recorded which) from PBMCs. The receptors were sampled from a human donor with aplastic anemia.

This chain joins TRBV7-3 and TRBJ2-1, with 11 bases fitting TRBD2. CDR1 SGHTA and CDR2 FQGTGA come from the germline V gene. The CDR3 runs to 16 residues. Germline trimming cut 5 bases from V and 4 bases from J; bases unmatched to any gene: 7. CDR3 DNA: TGTGCCAGCAGCCTCGGGACTAGCGGTGTGTACAATGAGCAGTTCTTC. It encodes CASSLGTSGVYNEQFF. The whole variable domain, filled in from reference TRBV7-3 and TRBJ2-1, reads GAGVSQTPSNKVTEKGKYVELRCDPISGHTALYWYRQSLGQGPEFLIYFQGTGAADDSGLPNDRFFAVRPEGSVSTLKIQRTERGDSAVYLCASSLGTSGVYNEQFFGPGTRLTVL.

This clonotype was found many times. The rearrangement uses TRBV24-1 and TRBJ2-5; 7 nucleotides line up with TRBD1. Per the germline V gene, CDR1 is KGHDR and CDR2 is SFDVKD. The J segment lost 4 bases and the V segment lost 2 bases, leaving 12 bases of the junction unmatched. The CDR3 totals 17 residues. The CDR3 is CATSDSRDSFPGETQYF. The CDR3 bases are TGTGCCACCAGTGATTCCCGGGACAGCTTCCCTGGAGAGACCCAGTACTTC.

The chain combines TRBV15 with TRBJ1-5; 11 nucleotides line up with TRBD1. The germline CDR1 and CDR2 sequences are LNHNV and YYDKDF (reference sequence). Germline trimming cut 2 bases from V and 6 bases from J; bases unmatched to any gene: 6. This CDR3 has 16 amino acids. CDR3: CATSRSGQGERQPQHF. CDR3 DNA: TGTGCCACCAGCAGATCGGGACAGGGGGAACGTCAGCCCCAGCATTTT.

This clonotype was picked up many times. This chain links TRBV19 with TRBJ1-1; TRBD1 is a possible D gene (5 bases). Trimming stripped 5 bases from V and 3 bases from J, with 19 bases between. Germline lookup yields CDR1 LNHDA and CDR2 SQIVND (reference sequence). This CDR3 has 16 residues. The CDR3 DNA sequence: TGTGCCAGTAGTCCCCTGGGGCAGGGCCACTACACTGAAGCTTTCTTT. Its protein is CASSPLGQGHYTEAFF.

The sample holds many counts of this clonotype. The chain combines TRBV6-5 with TRBJ1-2, with D unclear. This CDR3 has 15 amino acids. CDR1 is MNHEY and CDR2 is SVGAGI in the germline V gene. V lost 6 bases and J lost 2, with 16 bases in between. This CDR3 is CASRVTLGRNYGYTF. CDR3 bases: TGTGCCAGCAGAGTAACCTTAGGGCGGAACTATGGCTACACCTTC.

With regard to this clonotype: One end of the junction does not line up with germline, which may come from a read error. The chain is built from TRBV4-2 and TRBJ2-5; D assignment may be TRBD1 or TRBD2 (5 bases each). CDR1 is LGHNA and CDR2 is YNFKEQ in the germline V gene. CDR3 length equals 15 residues. CDR3 in DNA: TGTGCCAGCAGCCACCCCCAGGGCCTCGGGGAGACCCAGCACTTC. Amino acids: CASSHPQGLGETQHF.

The CDR3 region has the DNA TGTGCCATCAGTGAGGCTAGCGGGGGGGCCTACGAGCAGTACTTC. Translation: CAISEASGGAYEQYF. V is TRBV10-3 and J is TRBJ2-7; 12 nucleotides align to TRBD2. CDR1 is ENHRY, CDR2 SYGVKD, per germline. V was pared by 2 bases and J by 2 bases, with 1 base of the junction left unmatched. The CDR3 loop spans 15 amino acids.

This clonotype has ten or more counts. At one end, the junction sequence differs from germline, possibly due to a read error. The chain joins TRBV6-4 to TRBJ1-2; 8 bases map to TRBD1. Per germline, CDR1 MRHNA and CDR2 SNTAGT. This CDR3 contains 13 residues. The CDR3 region is CASSKAGGAGVYF. The DNA for the CDR3 is TGTGCCAGCAGTAAAGCAGGGGGCGCAGGCGTGTACTTC.

This clonotype was detected ten times or more. V gene TRBV18 combines with J gene TRBJ1-6; D not certain. Germline CDR1 is KGHSH and CDR2 is LQKENI. The CDR3 consists of 13 residues. Trimming shortened V by 3 bases and J by 8 bases, and 8 bases separated the two germline ends. The CDR3 here is CASSPDGDSPLHF. The CDR3 bases are TGTGCCAGCTCACCCGACGGAGATTCACCCCTCCACTTT.

V gene TRBV19 combines with J gene TRBJ1-1, with 7 nucleotides matching TRBD1. Looked up from germline, CDR1 is LNHDA and CDR2 is SQIVND (reference sequence). Unmatched junction bases numbered 7, after V lost 3 bases and J lost 3 bases. The CDR3 covers 15 residues. CDR3 sequence reads: CASSIHHTGDTEAFF. For the CDR3, the DNA is TGTGCCAGTAGTATCCACCACACAGGGGACACTGAAGCTTTCTTT.

J is TRBJ1-2 and V is TRBV7-9; the D gene is possibly TRBD1 (5 bases). Germline CDR1 SEHNR, CDR2 FQNEAQ (reference sequence). Deletions cut 4 bases from V and 9 bases from J, with 9 bases between. The CDR3 loop spans 11 amino acids. The CDR3 protein is CASSSPDSYTF. The CDR3 DNA sequence: TGTGCCAGCAGCTCGCCGGACAGCTACACCTTC. The whole variable domain, filled in from reference TRBV7-9 and TRBJ1-2, reads DTGVSQNPRHKITKRGQNVTFRCDPISEHNRLYWYRQTLGQGPEFLTYFQNEAQLEKSRLLSDRFSAERPKGSFSTLEIQRTEQGDSAMYLCASSSPDSYTFGSGTRLTVV.

This clonotype showed up many times. The chain uses TRBV10-3 and TRBJ2-7; weak D call: TRBD2 (5 bases). The germline V and J ends were trimmed by 4 bases and 2 bases, with 15 bases remaining between them. This CDR3 comprises 15 residues. Germline CDR1 reads ENHRY; CDR2 reads SYGVKD. The CDR3 DNA follows: TGTGCCATCAGTGCCCGGGAAGGAGACCCCTACGAGCAGTACTTC. Protein product: CAISAREGDPYEQYF.

The chain recombines TRBV5-1 with TRBJ2-7; unclear D gene. The CDR3 extends over 14 amino acids. Germline V gives CDR1 SGHRS, CDR2 YFSETQ. V dropped 0 bases and J dropped 5 bases, with 12 bases sitting between them. The CDR3 here is CASSLAGSHNEQYF. The CDR3 DNA is TGCGCCAGCAGCTTGGCGGGCAGCCACAACGAGCAGTACTTC.